This T cell receptor (beta chain) was retrieved from a study of molecular identifiers for immune sequencing clone quantification. Study results and caveats: Jurkat TCR RNA that was spiked in from one cell was reportedly detectable among one million naive cells.

V lost 2 bases and J 10 bases, leaving 17 bases between the germline ends. CDR1 GTSNPN and CDR2 SVGIG come from the germline V gene (reference sequence). This CDR3 spans 13 amino acids. As to this clonotype: The target antigen is unknown.

TCRdb reanalysed the PCR reads using MiXCR and keeps one entry per CDR3 protein. The sample records under 800,000 distinct CDR3 sequences, 25% being singletons. The sequenced material came from naive CD8+ T cells from blood, with Jurkat cell RNA spiked in. Stated subset: FACS-sorted CD8+CD4-CCR7+CD45RA+ naive T cells. The origin of this receptor is a human donor in good health. Some libraries in this study had Jurkat cell RNA spiked in. V is TRBV30 and J is TRBJ1-1, with D maybe TRBD1 (5 bases). The CDR3 DNA reads as TGTGCCTGGAGTAGTGGGGAAGGGGAGGGAGCTTTCTTT. Encoded protein: CAWSSGEGEGAFF.